This T cell receptor beta chain was obtained from a study of CD8 T cells in Susac syndrome. This clonotype has just one count. Its antigen is not identified. RNA was extracted with the RNeasy kit, and a quantity of about 0.45 to 1 ug was reverse transcribed using random hexamers. immunoSEQ multiplex PCR amplified TCR beta CDR3 across 54 Vbeta, 13 Jbeta. TCRdb re-called the immunoSEQ multiplex PCR reads through MiXCR, storing one row per CDR3 protein. The sample carries around 130,000 distinct CDR3 sequences, around 85% recorded once. The sequenced target, TCR beta, came from blood CD8+ and CD4+ T cells. TEMRA cells were enriched by FACS, while CD8+ and CD4+ T cells were obtained through a negative isolation that was performed magnetically. Trimming cost V 5 bases and J 1 base, with 11 bases left between them. The germline V gene encodes CDR1 SEHNR and CDR2 FQNEAQ (reference sequence). This CDR3 is 14 amino acids long.

Study-wide results and caveats: It was acknowledged in the study that the number of individuals who were included in its TCR sequencing and HLA analysis was relatively small.

This chain joins TRBV7-9 and TRBJ1-1; no definite D call. The receptor was isolated from a human donor with multiple sclerosis. The sequenced sample was CD8+ T cells from PBMCs. Here the CDR3 DNA reads TGTGCCAGCAGCCCCCCCTTCTCGAACACTGAAGCTTTCTTT. Amino acid sequence: CASSPPFSNTEAFF. The full variable domain, with the rest looked up from reference TRBV7-9 and TRBJ1-1, is DTGVSQNPRHKITKRGQNVTFRCDPISEHNRLYWYRQTLGQGPEFLTYFQNEAQLEKSRLLSDRFSAERPKGSFSTLEIQRTEQGDSAMYLCASSPPFSNTEAFFGQGTRLTVV.